This entry concerns a single T cell receptor beta chain. Repertoires were generated with immunoSEQ multiplex PCR, while TCRdb's copy carries only in-frame clones and drops some. Among about 200,000 clones listed, roughly nine tenths were seen once. The V gene end was trimmed by 4 bases and the J gene end by 7 bases; junction bases not matched to a gene: 9. CDR3 length equals 16 residues. Germline V CDR1 and CDR2: SGHDT, YYEEEE. This sample was taken from a study of blood T cell repertoires in COVID-19. The clonotype was recovered from a woman between 18 and 29 years old who had recovered from COVID-19. V and J are TRBV5-6 and TRBJ1-6, with 9 bases aligning to TRBD1. Sequencing input: PBMCs or T cells enriched from blood (not recorded which). In nucleotides, the CDR3 is TGTGCCAGCAGCGACTGGGGCGGGACAGGGAATTCACCCCTCCACTTT. This sequence encodes CASSDWGGTGNSPLHF.